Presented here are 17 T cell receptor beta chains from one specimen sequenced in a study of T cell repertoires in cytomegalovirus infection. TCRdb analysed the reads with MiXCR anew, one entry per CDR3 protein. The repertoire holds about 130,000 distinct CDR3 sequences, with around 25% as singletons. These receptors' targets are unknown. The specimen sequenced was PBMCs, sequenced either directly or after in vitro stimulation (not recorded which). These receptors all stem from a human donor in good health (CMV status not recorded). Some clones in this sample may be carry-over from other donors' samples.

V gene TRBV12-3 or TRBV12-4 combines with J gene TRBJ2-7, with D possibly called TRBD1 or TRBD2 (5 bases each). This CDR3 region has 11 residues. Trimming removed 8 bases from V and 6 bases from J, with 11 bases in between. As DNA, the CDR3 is TGTGCCAGCCTCCGGGACGGCGAGCAGTACGTC. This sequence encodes CASLRDGEQYV.

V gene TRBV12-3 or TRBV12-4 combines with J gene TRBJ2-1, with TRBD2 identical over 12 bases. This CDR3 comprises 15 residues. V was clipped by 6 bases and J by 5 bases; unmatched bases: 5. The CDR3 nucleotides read TGTGCCAGCAGCGTAGGACTAGCGGGACACAATGAGCAGTTCTTC. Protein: CASSVGLAGHNEQFF.

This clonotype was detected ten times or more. DNA of the CDR3: TGTGCCAGCACACAGGGAGGAGGGAGTGAAGCTTTCTTT. It yields the protein CASTQGGGSEAFF. The chain employs TRBV12-3 or TRBV12-4 and TRBJ1-1, with a tentative D call TRBD1 (6 bases). The CDR3 has 13 amino acids. Trimming left V 7 bases short and J 7 bases short, with 16 bases between.

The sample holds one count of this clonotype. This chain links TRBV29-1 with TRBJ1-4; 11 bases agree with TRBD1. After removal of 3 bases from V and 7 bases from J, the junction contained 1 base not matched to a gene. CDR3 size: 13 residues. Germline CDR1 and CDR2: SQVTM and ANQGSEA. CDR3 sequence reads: CSVEGTGGEKLFF. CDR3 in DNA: TGCAGCGTTGAGGGGACAGGGGGTGAAAAACTGTTTTTT.

The CDR3 here is CASSDEKNTEAFF. DNA for the CDR3: TGCGCCAGCAGTGACGAGAAGAACACTGAAGCTTTCTTT. The chain is built from TRBV10-1 and TRBJ1-1; the D is unclear. The length of the CDR3 is 13 residues. The germline gives CDR1 WNHNN, CDR2 SYGVQD (reference sequence). V was shortened by 3 bases and J by 1 base, with 6 bases between the two germline ends.

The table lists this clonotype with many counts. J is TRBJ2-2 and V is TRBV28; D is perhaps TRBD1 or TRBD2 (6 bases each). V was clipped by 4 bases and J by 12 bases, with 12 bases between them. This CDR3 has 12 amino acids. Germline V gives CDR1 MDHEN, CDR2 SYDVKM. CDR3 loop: CASSYEGGKLFF. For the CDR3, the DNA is TGTGCCAGCAGTTATGAGGGGGGCAAGCTGTTTTTT.

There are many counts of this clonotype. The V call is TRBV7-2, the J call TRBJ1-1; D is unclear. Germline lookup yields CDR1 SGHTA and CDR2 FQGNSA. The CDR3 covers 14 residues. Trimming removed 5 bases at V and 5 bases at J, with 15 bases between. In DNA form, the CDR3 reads TGTGCCAGCAGCCCGTTTAGGGTATCAACTGAAGCTTTCTTT. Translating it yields CASSPFRVSTEAFF.

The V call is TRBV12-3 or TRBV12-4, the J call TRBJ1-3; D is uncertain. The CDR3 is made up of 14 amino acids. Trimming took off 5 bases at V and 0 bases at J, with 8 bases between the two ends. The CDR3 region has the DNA TGTGCCAGCAGTATAAAGCGCTCTGGAAACACCATATATTTT. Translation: CASSIKRSGNTIYF.

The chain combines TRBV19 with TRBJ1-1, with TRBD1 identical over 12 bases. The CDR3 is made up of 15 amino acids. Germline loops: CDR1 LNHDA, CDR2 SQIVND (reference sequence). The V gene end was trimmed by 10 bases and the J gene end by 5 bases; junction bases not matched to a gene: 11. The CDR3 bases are TGTGCCACAGATCCGGGACAGGGGGCTTGGACTGAAGCTTTCTTT. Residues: CATDPGQGAWTEAFF.

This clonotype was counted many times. The CDR3 here is CASSEPGLAIRETQYF. As DNA, the CDR3 is TGTGCCAGCAGCGAACCGGGACTAGCAATACGAGAGACCCAGTACTTC. The chain carries TRBV7-2 and TRBJ2-5, with 9 bases fitting TRBD2. This CDR3 comprises 16 residues. The germline V gene has CDR1 SGHTA and CDR2 FQGNSA. V shed 5 bases and J 4 bases; nucleotides not matched to a gene: 11.

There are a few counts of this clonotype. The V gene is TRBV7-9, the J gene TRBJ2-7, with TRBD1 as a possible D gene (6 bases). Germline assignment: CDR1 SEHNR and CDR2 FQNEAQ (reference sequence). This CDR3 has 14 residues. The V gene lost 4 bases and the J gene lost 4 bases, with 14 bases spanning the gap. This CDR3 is CASSYPGQPYEQYF. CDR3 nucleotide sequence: TGTGCCAGCAGCTACCCCGGACAGCCTTACGAGCAGTACTTC.

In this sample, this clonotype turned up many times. The CDR3 reads CASSLRQGSQETQYF. The CDR3 coding sequence is TGTGCCAGCAGCTTAAGACAGGGCTCCCAAGAGACCCAGTACTTC. The J gene is TRBJ2-5, the V gene TRBV7-2; 7 bases are shared with TRBD1. J gave up 1 base and V 2 bases, and 4 bases lay outside the gene matches. The CDR3 spans 15 residues. CDR1 is SGHTA, CDR2 FQGNSA, per germline.

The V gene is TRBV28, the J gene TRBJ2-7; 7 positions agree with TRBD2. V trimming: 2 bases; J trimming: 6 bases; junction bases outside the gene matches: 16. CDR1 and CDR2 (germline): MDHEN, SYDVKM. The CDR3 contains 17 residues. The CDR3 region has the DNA TGTGCCAGCAGTTTAGGAGGTTGGGGGGGAAGTTTCTCCGAGCAGTACTTC. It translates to CASSLGGWGGSFSEQYF.

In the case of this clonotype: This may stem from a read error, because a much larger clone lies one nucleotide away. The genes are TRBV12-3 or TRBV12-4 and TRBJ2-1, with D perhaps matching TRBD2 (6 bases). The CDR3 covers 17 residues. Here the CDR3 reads CASKGRIREWAYNEQLF. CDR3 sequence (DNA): TGTGCCAGCAAGGGGAGAATACGGGAGTGGGCCTACAATGAGCAGCTCTTC.

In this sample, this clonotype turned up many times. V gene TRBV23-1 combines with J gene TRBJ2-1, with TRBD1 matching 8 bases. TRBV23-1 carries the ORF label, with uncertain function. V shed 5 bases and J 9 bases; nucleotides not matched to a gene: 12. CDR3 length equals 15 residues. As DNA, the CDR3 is TGCGCCAGCAGTTACGAGACAGGGGAAAATCCTGAGCAGTTCTTC. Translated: CASSYETGENPEQFF.

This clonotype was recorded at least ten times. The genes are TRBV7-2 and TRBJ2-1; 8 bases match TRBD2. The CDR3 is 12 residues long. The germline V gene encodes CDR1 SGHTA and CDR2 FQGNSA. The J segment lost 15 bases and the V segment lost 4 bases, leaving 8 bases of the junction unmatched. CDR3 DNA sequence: TGTGCCAGCAGCTCGCGGACTAGCACCCCGTTCTTC. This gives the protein CASSSRTSTPFF. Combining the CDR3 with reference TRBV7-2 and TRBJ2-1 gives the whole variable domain GAGVSQSPSNKVTEKGKDVELRCDPISGHTALYWYRQSLGQGLEFLIYFQGNSAPDKSGLPSDRFSAERTGGSVSTLTIQRTQQEDSAVYLCASSSRTSTPFFGPGTRLTVL.

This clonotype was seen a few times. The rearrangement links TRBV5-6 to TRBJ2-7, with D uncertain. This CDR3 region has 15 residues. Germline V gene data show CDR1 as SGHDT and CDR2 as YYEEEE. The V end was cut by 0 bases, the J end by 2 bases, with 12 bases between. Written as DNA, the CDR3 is TGTGCCAGCAGCTTGGGGTCGCAGGTTGCCTACGAGCAGTACTTC. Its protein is CASSLGSQVAYEQYF. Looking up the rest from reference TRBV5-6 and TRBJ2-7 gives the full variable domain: DAGVTQSPTHLIKTRGQQVTLRCSPKSGHDTVSWYQQALGQGPQFIFQYYEEEERQRGNFPDRFSGHQFPNYSSELNVNALLLGDSALYLCASSLGSQVAYEQYFGPGTRLTVT.